Here is one T cell receptor (beta chain) with its context. Its cognate antigen is unknown. This record belongs to a study of identical twins. This CDR3 contains 12 residues. The V and J ends lost 0 bases and 10 bases respectively, with 10 bases between them. Germline values: CDR1 DFQATT, CDR2 SNEGSKA (reference sequence). Using its own MiXCR run on the 5' RACE reads, TCRdb lists one record per CDR3 protein. The sample has 700,000 or so distinct CDR3 sequences, less than 10% seen once; the top ten hold more than 0.75%. Study observations and caveats: For out-of-frame beta sequences, excess twin sharing was weaker. Memory repertoires lacked the insertion deficit that abundant cord blood beta clonotypes showed.

The data were also submitted as part of a second study, on yellow fever vaccine responses in identical twins.

Sequenced: PBMCs. The origin of this receptor is a young woman in good health. V usage is TRBV20-1 and J usage is TRBJ2-1; no clear D gene. The CDR3 DNA follows: TGCAGTGCTAGAGATCAGACTCACGAGCAGTTCTTC. Translating it yields CSARDQTHEQFF.